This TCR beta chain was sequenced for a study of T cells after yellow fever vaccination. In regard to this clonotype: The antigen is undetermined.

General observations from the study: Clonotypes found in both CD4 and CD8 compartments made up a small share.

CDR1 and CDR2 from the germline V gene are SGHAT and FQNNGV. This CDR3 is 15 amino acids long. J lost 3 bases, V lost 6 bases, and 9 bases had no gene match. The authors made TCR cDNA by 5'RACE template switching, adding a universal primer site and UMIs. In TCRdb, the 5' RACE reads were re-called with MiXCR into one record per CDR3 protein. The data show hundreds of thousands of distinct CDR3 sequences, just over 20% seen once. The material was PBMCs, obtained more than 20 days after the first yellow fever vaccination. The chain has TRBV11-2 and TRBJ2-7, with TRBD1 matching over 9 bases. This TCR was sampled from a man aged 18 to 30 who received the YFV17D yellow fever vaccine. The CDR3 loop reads CASSKTGQGIYEQYF. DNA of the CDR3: TGTGCCAGCAGTAAGACGGGACAGGGAATCTACGAGCAGTACTTC.